This TCR beta chain is drawn from a study of early T cells in non-severe SARS-CoV-2 infection. CDR1 and CDR2 from the germline V gene are DFQATT and SNEGSKA (reference sequence). CDR3 length: 16 residues. The V gene end was trimmed by 0 bases and the J gene end by 9 bases; junction bases not matched to a gene: 9. TCRdb re-called the 5' RACE reads through MiXCR, storing one row per CDR3 protein. The sample carries about 67,000 distinct CDR3 sequences, around a tenth recorded once. This clonotype has a count of ten or more. V gene TRBV20-1 combines with J gene TRBJ1-6; TRBD1 matches 9 bases. Sequenced material: whole blood. The clonotype originates from an adult who was a healthcare worker with PCR-confirmed SARS-CoV-2 infection or an uninfected control (not recorded which). The CDR3 nucleotides are TGCAGTGCTAGAGATATACAGGGGGCCGTGCTTTCACCCCTCCACTTT. Protein sequence: CSARDIQGAVLSPLHF.